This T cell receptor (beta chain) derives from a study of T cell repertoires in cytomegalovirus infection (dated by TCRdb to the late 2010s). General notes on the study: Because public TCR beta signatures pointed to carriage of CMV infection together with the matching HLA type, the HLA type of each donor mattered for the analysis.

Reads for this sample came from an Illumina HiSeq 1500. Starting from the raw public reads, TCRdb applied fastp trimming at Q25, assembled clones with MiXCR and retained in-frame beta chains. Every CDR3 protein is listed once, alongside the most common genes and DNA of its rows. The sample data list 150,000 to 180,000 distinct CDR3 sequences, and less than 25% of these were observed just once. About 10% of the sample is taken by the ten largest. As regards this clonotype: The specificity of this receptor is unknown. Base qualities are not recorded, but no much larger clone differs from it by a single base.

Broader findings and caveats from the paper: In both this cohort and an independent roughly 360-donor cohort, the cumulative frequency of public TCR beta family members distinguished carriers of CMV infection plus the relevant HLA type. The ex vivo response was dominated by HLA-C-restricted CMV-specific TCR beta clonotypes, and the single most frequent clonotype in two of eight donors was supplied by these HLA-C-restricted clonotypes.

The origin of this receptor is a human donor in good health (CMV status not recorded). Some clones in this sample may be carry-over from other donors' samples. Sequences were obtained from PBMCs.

The nucleotide sequence is TGTGCCAGCAGTCCTGGGACTAGCGGGAGGAACCCCACAGATACGCAGTATTTT. Its product reads: CASSPGTSGRNPTDTQYF. In this chain, TRBV2 is recombined with TRBJ2-3; a stretch of 15 junction bases matches TRBD2. The germline V gene specifies SNHLY as CDR1 and FYNNEI as CDR2. From cysteine to phenylalanine, the CDR3 is 18 amino acids long. Only the CDR3 part of the read is kept: 54 bases, read in frame from the first base. Relative to germline, V is missing 5 bases and J is missing 2 bases, with 8 bases of the junction outside any gene match.